Presented here are 17 T cell receptor beta chains from one specimen sequenced in a study of cytomegalovirus exposure and HLA in healthy donors. The PCR made use of 60 Vbeta and 13 Jbeta primers. Produced via immunoSEQ multiplex PCR; TCRdb's table is partial and in-frame only. The sample shows roughly 120,000 clones, around three quarters of them seen only once. Sample: PBMCs. The receptors derive from a man in his fifties in good health and CMV-seropositive.

The chain combines TRBV10-3 with TRBJ2-7, with 7 bases aligning to TRBD1. The CDR3 runs to 14 residues. Germline trimming cut 0 bases from V and 4 bases from J; bases unmatched to any gene: 3. In germline, CDR1 is ENHRY, CDR2 SYGVKD. The CDR3 DNA reads as TGTGCCATCAGTGAGTCGTCAGGGGGATACGAGCAGTACTTC. Translating gives CAISESSGGYEQYF.

The chain recombines TRBV10-3 with TRBJ2-1, with TRBD2 matching 12 bases. The CDR3 sequence is 16 residues long. With V trimmed by 6 bases and J by 0 bases, 3 bases remained unmatched. Looked up from germline, CDR1 is ENHRY and CDR2 is SYGVKD. CDR3 coding DNA: TGTGCCATCAGGCCGGGACTAGCGGGCTCCTACAATGAGCAGTTCTTC. This codes for CAIRPGLAGSYNEQFF.

This chain uses TRBV14 with TRBJ2-7; the match to TRBD1 covers 8 bases. Germline V gene data show CDR1 as SGHDN and CDR2 as FVKESK. The V segment lost 3 bases and the J segment 1 base; nucleotides outside the gene matches: 11. This CDR3 contains 17 residues. The chain's CDR3 is CASSHSPSRQGSYEQYF. The CDR3 bases are TGTGCCAGCAGCCATTCCCCTTCCCGACAGGGGTCCTACGAGCAGTACTTC.

The chain uses TRBV9 and TRBJ1-2; TRBD1 matches at 7 bases. Germline values: CDR1 SGDLS, CDR2 YYNGEE. Unmatched junction bases numbered 2, after V lost 3 bases and J lost 6 bases. CDR3 length: 12 residues. CDR3 nucleotides: TGTGCCAGCAGCGAACAGGGGCATGGCTACACCTTC. Amino acid sequence: CASSEQGHGYTF.

V usage is TRBV7-2 and J usage is TRBJ1-1; possibly TRBD1 for D (5 bases). This CDR3 is built from 15 residues. V lost 7 bases and J 2 bases, leaving 17 bases between the germline ends. Germline CDR1 reads SGHTA; CDR2 reads FQGNSA. The CDR3 DNA reads TGTGCCAGCACCCCTTTATGGGGGGTTAACACTGAAGCTTTCTTT. Its protein is CASTPLWGVNTEAFF. The variable domain in full, with the rest retrieved from reference TRBV7-2 and TRBJ1-1, is GAGVSQSPSNKVTEKGKDVELRCDPISGHTALYWYRQSLGQGLEFLIYFQGNSAPDKSGLPSDRFSAERTGGSVSTLTIQRTQQEDSAVYLCASTPLWGVNTEAFFGQGTRLTVV.

V is TRBV7-2 and J is TRBJ2-1; D is undetermined. The CDR3 is 13 amino acids. CDR1 is SGHTA and CDR2 is FQGNSA in the germline V gene. The V end was cut by 2 bases, the J end by 7 bases, with 9 bases between. CDR3 nucleotide sequence: TGTGCCAGCAGCTTAACTTCTAGTAATGAGCAGTTCTTC. This encodes CASSLTSSNEQFF.

This clone occurred a few times. A junction end diverges from the germline sequence, so it may reflect a read error. The rearrangement joins TRBV7-2 to TRBJ2-5; D might be TRBD1 (10 bases). The end of the DNA aligns better with TRBJ2-7, so the J call may be wrong. Germline loops: CDR1 SGHTA, CDR2 FQGNSA. CDR3 size: 15 residues. The CDR3, as DNA: TGTGCCAGCAGCCTAGCGGGGACAGGGGCCTACGAGCAGTACTTC. This sequence encodes CASSLAGTGAYEQYF.

This chain joins TRBV7-9 and TRBJ2-5, with D tentatively TRBD1 (6 bases). Deletions cut 5 bases from V and 1 base from J, with 11 bases between. Germline V CDR1 and CDR2: SEHNR, FQNEAQ (reference sequence). The CDR3 is 14 residues long. The CDR3 is CASSLWTVQETQYF. CDR3 DNA: TGTGCCAGCAGCCTTTGGACAGTCCAAGAGACCCAGTACTTC.

The genes are TRBV30 and TRBJ1-2; D remains ambiguous. Germline CDR1 GTSNPN, CDR2 SVGIG (reference sequence). This CDR3 contains 11 residues. Trimming left V 4 bases short and J 8 bases short, with 11 bases between. The CDR3 here is CAWMRGIGYTF. DNA of the CDR3: TGTGCCTGGATGAGAGGGATCGGCTACACCTTC.

The chain recombines TRBV30 with TRBJ1-4; D is ambiguous. The V and J ends lost 1 base and 2 bases respectively, with 5 bases between them. The CDR3 sequence is 13 residues long. The germline CDR1 and CDR2 sequences are GTSNPN and SVGIG (reference sequence). CDR3 protein: CAWSGQTNEKLFF. The CDR3 region has the DNA TGTGCCTGGAGTGGGCAGACTAATGAAAAACTGTTTTTT. Complete variable domain (other parts from reference TRBV30 and TRBJ1-4): SQTIHQWPATLVQPVGSPLSLECTVEGTSNPNLYWYRQAAGRGLQLLFYSVGIGQISSEVPQNLSASRPQDRQFILSSKKLLLSDSGFYLCAWSGQTNEKLFFGSGTQLSVL.

This clone was picked up a small number of times. The chain couples TRBV5-4 to TRBJ2-7; maybe TRBD2 (6 bases). The CDR3 spans 15 residues. V gave up 5 bases and J gave up 0 bases, with 15 bases separating them. Germline V gene sequence: CDR1 SGHNT, CDR2 YYREEE (reference sequence). The CDR3 protein is CASSPGGASSYEQYF. CDR3 bases: TGTGCCAGCAGTCCAGGCGGGGCCAGCTCCTACGAGCAGTACTTC.

This chain joins TRBV28 and TRBJ2-6, with D possibly TRBD1 on 6 matching bases. V lost 2 bases and J 0 bases, leaving 11 bases between the germline ends. Germline CDR1 reads MDHEN; CDR2 reads SYDVKM. CDR3 length: 17 residues. CDR3 sequence (DNA): TGTGCCAGCAGTTTAAACGTAGGGGGCTCTGGGGCCAACGTCCTGACTTTC. Its translation is CASSLNVGGSGANVLTF. Looking up the rest from reference TRBV28 and TRBJ2-6 gives the full variable domain: DVKVTQSSRYLVKRTGEKVFLECVQDMDHENMFWYRQDPGLGLRLIYFSYDVKMKEKGDIPEGYSVSREKKERFSLILESASTNQTSMYLCASSLNVGGSGANVLTFGAGSRLTVL.

The rearrangement joins TRBV10-3 to TRBJ2-7; 8 bases align to TRBD1. The ends lost 10 bases at V and 5 bases at J; junction bases unmatched: 13. This CDR3 spans 14 amino acids. In germline, CDR1 is ENHRY, CDR2 SYGVKD. This chain's CDR3 is CASAQGAITDEQYF. CDR3 bases: TGTGCCAGCGCCCAGGGGGCCATCACGGACGAGCAGTACTTC.

The V gene is TRBV5-1, the J gene TRBJ2-6; 8 bases fit TRBD1. Trimming took 4 bases from V and 2 from J; bases not matched to a gene: 5. CDR3 size: 16 residues. Germline V gene data show CDR1 as SGHRS and CDR2 as YFSETQ. CDR3 DNA: TGCGCCAGCAGCGGGACAGGCTCGACTGGGGCCAACGTCCTGACTTTC. As protein: CASSGTGSTGANVLTF.

The chain joins TRBV6-1 to TRBJ1-2, with TRBD1 identical over 7 bases. The CDR3 covers 16 residues. The ends lost 0 bases at V and 8 bases at J; junction bases unmatched: 12. Germline CDR1 and CDR2: MNHNS and SASEGT. CDR3 amino acids: CASSEALGTVLFGYTF. The CDR3 region has the DNA TGTGCCAGCAGTGAAGCGCTGGGGACAGTTCTCTTCGGCTACACCTTC.

The chain uses TRBV19 and TRBJ1-6, with 8 nucleotides matching TRBD1. After removal of 4 bases from V and 10 bases from J, the junction contained 9 bases not matched to a gene. Germline V lookup: CDR1 LNHDA, CDR2 SQIVND (reference sequence). The CDR3 covers 15 residues. The CDR3 nucleotides are TGTGCCAGTAGTACATCAGACAGGGGTCTGTCACCCCTCCACTTT. It translates to CASSTSDRGLSPLHF. The full variable domain, with the rest looked up from reference TRBV19 and TRBJ1-6, is DGGITQSPKYLFRKEGQNVTLSCEQNLNHDAMYWYRQDPGQGLRLIYYSQIVNDFQKGDIAEGYSVSREKKESFPLTVTSAQKNPTAFYLCASSTSDRGLSPLHFGNGTRLTVT.

This sequence joins TRBV7-9 and TRBJ1-1; possibly TRBD1 for D (5 bases). Germline V CDR1 and CDR2: SEHNR, FQNEAQ (reference sequence). CDR3 length: 16 residues. Trimming shortened V by 4 bases and J by 4 bases, and 19 bases separated the two germline ends. CDR3 DNA sequence: TGTGCCAGCAGCTACTCAGGCGGGGGAGGCGGCACTGAAGCTTTCTTT. Residues: CASSYSGGGGGTEAFF.